The 19 T cell receptor beta chains presented below share a single source sample, sequenced in a study of CD4+ T cells in melanoma. Only in-frame clones appear in the TCRdb table, and some are missing; sequencing was by immunoSEQ multiplex PCR. The sample lists fewer than 15,000 clones, about 66% occurring once. The sample consisted of cells from a culture (not recorded whether cultured in vitro). Source of these receptors: a human donor with melanoma.

The gene calls are TRBV19 and TRBJ1-3; D gene ambiguous. The germline V gene has CDR1 LNHDA and CDR2 SQIVND (reference sequence). This CDR3 has 12 residues. V was trimmed by 8 bases and J by 0 bases, leaving 5 bases between them. CDR3: CASSRSGNTIYF. The CDR3 DNA reads TGTGCCAGTTCTCGCTCTGGAAACACCATATATTTT. Using reference TRBV19 and TRBJ1-3 for the parts outside the CDR3, the full variable domain is DGGITQSPKYLFRKEGQNVTLSCEQNLNHDAMYWYRQDPGQGLRLIYYSQIVNDFQKGDIAEGYSVSREKKESFPLTVTSAQKNPTAFYLCASSRSGNTIYFGEGSWLTVV.

The chain carries TRBV7-3 and TRBJ2-1; 9 bases are shared with TRBD2. Germline V gene lookup returns CDR1 SGHTA and CDR2 FQGTGA. V lost 5 bases to trimming and J lost 5 bases; unmatched junction nucleotides: 13. The CDR3 has 17 amino acids. For the CDR3, the DNA is TGTGCCAGCAGCCCACAGGGCCTCCGCGGGGGGGACAATGAGCAGTTCTTC. Protein: CASSPQGLRGGDNEQFF.

The chain links TRBV19 to TRBJ1-4; perhaps TRBD1 as D (6 bases). Germline CDR1 reads LNHDA; CDR2 reads SQIVND (reference sequence). This CDR3 has 13 residues. Trimming pared 9 bases from V and 7 bases from J, leaving 15 bases between. The CDR3 DNA follows: TGTGCCAGCAGCGGGACATATGGTGAAAAACTGTTTTTT. Residues: CASSGTYGEKLFF.

The chain combines TRBV7-6 with TRBJ2-7, with 7 bases matching TRBD1. CDR1 is SGHVS, CDR2 FNYEAQ, per germline. With V trimmed by 2 bases and J by 6 bases, 1 base remained unmatched. There are 12 residues in the CDR3. CDR3 sequence (DNA): TGTGCCAGCAGCTTAACAGGGGCCGAGCAGTACTTC. Translating it yields CASSLTGAEQYF. Full variable domain (missing parts from reference TRBV7-6 and TRBJ2-7): GAGVSQSPRYKVTKRGQDVALRCDPISGHVSLYWYRQALGQGPEFLTYFNYEAQQDKSGLPNDRFSAERPEGSISTLTIQRTEQRDSAMYRCASSLTGAEQYFGPGTRLTVT.

In its sample, this clone was seen a few times. The V call is TRBV2, the J call TRBJ2-4; D is possibly TRBD1 or TRBD2 (5 bases each). CDR3 length: 16 residues. Trimming took off 4 bases at V and 6 bases at J, with 19 bases between the two ends. Germline CDR1 and CDR2: SNHLY and FYNNEI. This CDR3 is CASSGSWGWYGNIQYF. The CDR3 DNA reads TGTGCCAGCAGTGGAAGCTGGGGGTGGTACGGAAACATTCAGTACTTC.

The genes are TRBV5-1 and TRBJ2-7; perhaps TRBD2 as D (6 bases). Germline CDR1 reads SGHRS; CDR2 reads YFSETQ. The ends were cut back, 7 bases at V and 0 bases at J, with 14 bases in the middle. There are 14 residues in the CDR3. The CDR3 DNA reads TGCGCCAGCGGGGAGGTGTCTAGCTCCTACGAGCAGTACTTC. Its protein product is CASGEVSSSYEQYF.

This clone was picked up a small number of times. The chain joins TRBV11-2 to TRBJ1-2; 7 bases align to TRBD1. CDR3 length: 14 amino acids. Losses at the gene ends were 4 bases for V and 8 bases for J; bases not matched to a gene: 10. CDR1 and CDR2 from the germline V gene are SGHAT and FQNNGV. The CDR3 nucleotides read TGTGCCAGCAGCTCCGATTTACAGGGGTCAGGCTACACCTTC. This gives the protein CASSSDLQGSGYTF.

This chain links TRBV10-3 with TRBJ2-3, with a weak D call TRBD1 (5 bases). The CDR3 is 14 residues long. CDR1 and CDR2 from the germline V gene are ENHRY and SYGVKD. Trimming removed 3 bases from V and 2 bases from J, with 9 bases in between. CDR3 residues: CAISERGITDTQYF. The CDR3 nucleotides read TGTGCCATCAGTGAAAGGGGAATCACAGATACGCAGTATTTT.

In this sample, this clone turned up a few times. This chain uses TRBV25-1 with TRBJ2-2, with D perhaps given as TRBD1 or TRBD2 (5 bases each). This CDR3 is built from 13 residues. The V gene lost 10 bases and the J gene lost 8 bases, with 17 bases spanning the gap. Germline assignment: CDR1 MGHDK and CDR2 SYGVNS. This CDR3 is CATGTDIRGELFF. Written as DNA, the CDR3 is TGTGCCACAGGGACGGACATCAGGGGGGAGCTGTTTTTT. Together with reference TRBV25-1 and TRBJ2-2, the CDR3 gives the full variable domain: EADIYQTPRYLVIGTGKKITLECSQTMGHDKMYWYQQDPGMELHLIHYSYGVNSTEKGDLSSESTVSRIRTEHFPLTLESARPSHTSQYLCATGTDIRGELFFGEGSRLTVL.

V is TRBV9 and J is TRBJ1-3; possibly TRBD1 for D (5 bases). The CDR3 covers 17 residues. Trimming shortened V by 0 bases and J by 1 base, and 14 bases separated the two germline ends. Per germline, CDR1 SGDLS and CDR2 YYNGEE. The CDR3 nucleotides read TGTGCCAGCAGCGTAGGGGGGGTACCGGGATCTGGAAACACCATATATTTT. Its protein product is CASSVGGVPGSGNTIYF.

V and J are TRBV7-8 and TRBJ2-5, with D perhaps TRBD1 or TRBD2 (5 bases each). The CDR3 has 14 amino acids. From germline, CDR1 is SGHVS and CDR2 FQNEAQ. V gave up 5 bases and J gave up 4 bases, with 14 bases separating them. As DNA, the CDR3 is TGTGCCAGCAGCCCCTTAAGGGGACCAGAGACCCAGTACTTC. Its protein is CASSPLRGPETQYF.

This CDR3 is CASSYTRSSEAFF. For the CDR3, the DNA is TGTGCCAGCAGTTACACAAGAAGCAGTGAAGCTTTCTTT. This chain links TRBV6-5 with TRBJ1-1, with D unclear. Trimming removed 2 bases from V and 7 bases from J, with 11 bases in between. The germline CDR1 and CDR2 sequences are MNHEY and SVGAGI. This CDR3 spans 13 amino acids.

The chain combines TRBV20-1 with TRBJ2-3; D is undetermined. The CDR3 spans 11 residues. Germline V gene sequence: CDR1 DFQATT, CDR2 SNEGSKA (reference sequence). V was pared by 3 bases and J by 5 bases, with 6 bases between. CDR3 bases: TGCAGTGCTAGCCAGAAAGATACGCAGTATTTT. This encodes CSASQKDTQYF.

The chain joins TRBV5-1 to TRBJ2-5, with a weak D call TRBD2 (5 bases). CDR3 length equals 16 residues. Germline V lookup: CDR1 SGHRS, CDR2 YFSETQ. V was clipped by 7 bases and J by 0 bases, with 19 bases between them. In nucleotides, the CDR3 is TGCGCCAGCTCCTTGAGCACAGCGGTGTACCAAGAGACCCAGTACTTC. It yields the protein CASSLSTAVYQETQYF.

This chain connects TRBV19 to TRBJ2-7, with D perhaps assigned TRBD1 or TRBD2 (6 bases each). There are 14 residues in the CDR3. The V end was cut by 6 bases, the J end by 4 bases, with 16 bases between. CDR1 is LNHDA, CDR2 SQIVND, per germline (reference sequence). The CDR3: CASSRQGTQYEQYF. In DNA, the CDR3 is TGTGCCAGTAGCCGCCAGGGGACTCAGTACGAGCAGTACTTC.

This clone turned up a few times. The chain employs TRBV6-6 and TRBJ1-4; D is uncertain. Per the germline V gene, CDR1 is MNHNY and CDR2 is SVGAGI (reference sequence). The CDR3 covers 13 residues. V was pared by 6 bases and J by 4 bases, with 9 bases between. The CDR3 DNA follows: TGTGCCAGCAGCCTCGATTATAATGAAAAACTGTTTTTT. Translation: CASSLDYNEKLFF.

The chain joins TRBV19 to TRBJ2-1, with D perhaps TRBD2 (5 bases). CDR1 and CDR2 from the germline V gene are LNHDA and SQIVND (reference sequence). The CDR3 contains 15 residues. V was trimmed by 0 bases and J by 4 bases, leaving 10 bases between them. CDR3: CASSIDRGIYNEQFF. The CDR3 DNA is TGTGCCAGTAGTATAGACCGGGGAATTTACAATGAGCAGTTCTTC.

This clone was detected a few times. This chain joins TRBV30 and TRBJ2-3, with D hard to call. CDR3 length equals 12 residues. The V end was cut by 5 bases, the J end by 4 bases, with 10 bases between. Germline V gene lookup returns CDR1 GTSNPN and CDR2 SVGIG (reference sequence). The CDR3 sequence: CAWSLPPDTQYF. The DNA for the CDR3 is TGTGCCTGGTCCCTCCCCCCAGATACGCAGTATTTT.

The chain employs TRBV6-1 and TRBJ2-4; maybe TRBD1 (6 bases). Germline CDR1 MNHNS, CDR2 SASEGT. The length of the CDR3 is 14 residues. The V end lost 5 bases, the J end lost 4 bases, and 12 bases lay between the germline ends. The CDR3 nucleotides read TGTGCCAGCAGTTCTGACAGGTTGAAAAACATTCAGTACTTC. Its translation: CASSSDRLKNIQYF.